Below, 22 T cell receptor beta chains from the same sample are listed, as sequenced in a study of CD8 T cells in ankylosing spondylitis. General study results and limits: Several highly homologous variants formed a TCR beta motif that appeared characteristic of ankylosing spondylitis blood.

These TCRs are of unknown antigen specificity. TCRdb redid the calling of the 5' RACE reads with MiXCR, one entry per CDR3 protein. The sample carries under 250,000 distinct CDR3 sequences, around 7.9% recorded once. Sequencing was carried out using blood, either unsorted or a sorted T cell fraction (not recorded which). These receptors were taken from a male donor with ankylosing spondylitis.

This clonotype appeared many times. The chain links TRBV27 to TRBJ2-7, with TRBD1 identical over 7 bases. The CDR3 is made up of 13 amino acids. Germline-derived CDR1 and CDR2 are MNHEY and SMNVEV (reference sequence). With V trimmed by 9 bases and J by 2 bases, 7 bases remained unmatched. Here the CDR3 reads CASRGLYPYEQYF. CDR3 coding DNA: TGTGCCAGTAGGGGGCTGTATCCCTACGAGCAGTACTTC.

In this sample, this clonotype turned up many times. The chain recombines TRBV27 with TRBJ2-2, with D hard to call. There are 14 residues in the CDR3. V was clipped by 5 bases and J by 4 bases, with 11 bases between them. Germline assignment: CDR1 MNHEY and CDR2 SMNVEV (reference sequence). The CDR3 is CASSPRTFTGELFF. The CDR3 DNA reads TGTGCCAGCAGTCCCAGGACGTTCACCGGGGAGCTGTTTTTT.

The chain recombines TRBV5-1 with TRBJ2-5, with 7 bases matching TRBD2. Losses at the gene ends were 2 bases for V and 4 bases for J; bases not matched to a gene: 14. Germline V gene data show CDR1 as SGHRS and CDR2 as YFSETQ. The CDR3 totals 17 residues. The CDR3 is CASSLPRGLGGGETQYF. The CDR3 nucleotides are TGCGCCAGCAGCTTACCCCGTGGACTAGGTGGTGGAGAGACCCAGTACTTC.

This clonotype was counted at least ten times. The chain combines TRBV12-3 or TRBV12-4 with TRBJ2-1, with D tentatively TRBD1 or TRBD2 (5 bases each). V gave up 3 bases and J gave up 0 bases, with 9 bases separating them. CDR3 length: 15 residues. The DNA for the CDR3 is TGTGCCAGCAGTTTGGGACCGCCCTCCTACAATGAGCAGTTCTTC. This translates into CASSLGPPSYNEQFF.

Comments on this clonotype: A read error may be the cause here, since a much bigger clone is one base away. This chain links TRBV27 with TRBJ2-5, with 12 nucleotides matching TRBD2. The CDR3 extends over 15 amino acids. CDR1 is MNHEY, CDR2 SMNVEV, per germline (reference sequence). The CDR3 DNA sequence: TGTACCAGCAGTTCCCTGACTAGCGGGGGCCTGACCCAGTACTTC. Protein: CTSSSLTSGGLTQYF.

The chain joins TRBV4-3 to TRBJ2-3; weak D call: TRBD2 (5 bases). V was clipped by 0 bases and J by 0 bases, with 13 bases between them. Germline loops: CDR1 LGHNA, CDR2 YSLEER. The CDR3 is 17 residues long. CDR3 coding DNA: TGCGCCAGCAGCCAAGATCTCGGGATCTCTAGCACAGATACGCAGTATTTT. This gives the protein CASSQDLGISSTDTQYF.

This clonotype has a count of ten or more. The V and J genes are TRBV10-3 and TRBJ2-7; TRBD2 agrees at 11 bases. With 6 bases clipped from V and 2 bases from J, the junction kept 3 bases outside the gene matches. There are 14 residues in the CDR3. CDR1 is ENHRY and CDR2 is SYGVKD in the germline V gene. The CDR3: CAIRPGLAAYEQYF. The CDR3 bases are TGTGCCATCAGGCCGGGACTAGCGGCCTACGAGCAGTACTTC.

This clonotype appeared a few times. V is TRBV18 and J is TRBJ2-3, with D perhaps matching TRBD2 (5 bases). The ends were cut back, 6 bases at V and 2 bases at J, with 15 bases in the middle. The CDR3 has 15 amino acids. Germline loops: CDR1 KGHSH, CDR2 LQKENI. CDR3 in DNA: TGTGCCAGCTCCCAGTCGGGAAACCCCACAGATACGCAGTATTTT. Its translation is CASSQSGNPTDTQYF.

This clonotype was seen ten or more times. The CDR3 DNA reads TGCGCCAGCAGCCAAGAAAGGGACCCACGCCAGCCCCAGCATTTT. It translates to CASSQERDPRQPQHF. The J gene is TRBJ1-5, the V gene TRBV4-3; D perhaps matches TRBD1 (5 bases). The germline gives CDR1 LGHNA, CDR2 YSLEER. Trimming stripped 0 bases from V and 7 bases from J, with 13 bases between. The CDR3 loop spans 15 amino acids.

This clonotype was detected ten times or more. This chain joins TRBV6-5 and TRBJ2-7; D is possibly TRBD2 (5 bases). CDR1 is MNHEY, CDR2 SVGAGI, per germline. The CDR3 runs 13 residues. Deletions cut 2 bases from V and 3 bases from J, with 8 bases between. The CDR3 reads CASSYERDYEQYF. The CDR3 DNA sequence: TGTGCCAGCAGTTACGAGAGGGACTACGAGCAGTACTTC.

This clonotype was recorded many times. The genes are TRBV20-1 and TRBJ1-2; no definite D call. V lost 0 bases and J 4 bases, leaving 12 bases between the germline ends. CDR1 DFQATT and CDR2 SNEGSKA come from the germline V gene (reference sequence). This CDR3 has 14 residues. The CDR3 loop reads CSAREQGSFYGYTF. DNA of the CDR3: TGCAGTGCTAGAGAGCAAGGGAGCTTCTATGGCTACACCTTC.

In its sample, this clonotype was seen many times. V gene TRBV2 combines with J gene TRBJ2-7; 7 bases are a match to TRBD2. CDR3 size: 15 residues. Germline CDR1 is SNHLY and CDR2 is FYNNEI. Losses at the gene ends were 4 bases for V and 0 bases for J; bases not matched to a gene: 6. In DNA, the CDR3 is TGTGCCAGCAGTGGAAGCGGGGCTAGCTCCTACGAGCAGTACTTC. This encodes CASSGSGASSYEQYF.

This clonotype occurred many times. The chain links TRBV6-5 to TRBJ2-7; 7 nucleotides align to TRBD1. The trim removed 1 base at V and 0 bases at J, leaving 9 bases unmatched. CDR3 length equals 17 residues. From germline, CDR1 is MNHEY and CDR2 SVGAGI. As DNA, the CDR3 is TGTGCCAGCAGTTACTACACAGGGGCCACCCCCTCCTACGAGCAGTACTTC. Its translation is CASSYYTGATPSYEQYF.

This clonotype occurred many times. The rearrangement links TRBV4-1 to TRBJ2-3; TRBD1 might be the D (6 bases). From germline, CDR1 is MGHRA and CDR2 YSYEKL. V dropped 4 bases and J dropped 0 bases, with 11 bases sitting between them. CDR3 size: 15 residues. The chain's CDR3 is CASSPPQGSTDTQYF. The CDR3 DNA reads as TGCGCCAGCAGCCCCCCACAGGGAAGCACAGATACGCAGTATTTT.

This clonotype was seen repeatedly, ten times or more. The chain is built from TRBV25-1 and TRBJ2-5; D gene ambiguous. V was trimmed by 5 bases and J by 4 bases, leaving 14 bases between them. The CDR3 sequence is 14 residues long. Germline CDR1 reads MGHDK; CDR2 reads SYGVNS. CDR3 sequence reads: CASSKAQVGETQYF. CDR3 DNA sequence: TGTGCCAGCAGTAAAGCGCAGGTCGGAGAGACCCAGTACTTC.

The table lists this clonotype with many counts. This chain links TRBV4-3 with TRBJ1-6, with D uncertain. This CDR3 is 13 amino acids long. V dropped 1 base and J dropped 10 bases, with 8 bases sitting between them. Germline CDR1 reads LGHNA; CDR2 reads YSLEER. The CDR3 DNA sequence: TGCGCCAGCAGCCAAGTCGCGAGGTCACCCCTCCACTTT. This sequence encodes CASSQVARSPLHF.

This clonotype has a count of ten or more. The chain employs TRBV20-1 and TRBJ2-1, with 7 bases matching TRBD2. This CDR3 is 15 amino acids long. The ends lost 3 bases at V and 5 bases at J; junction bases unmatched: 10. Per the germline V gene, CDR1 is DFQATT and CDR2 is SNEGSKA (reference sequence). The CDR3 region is CSASGDGGVHNEQFF. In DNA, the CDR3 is TGCAGTGCTAGTGGTGATGGGGGGGTACACAATGAGCAGTTCTTC.

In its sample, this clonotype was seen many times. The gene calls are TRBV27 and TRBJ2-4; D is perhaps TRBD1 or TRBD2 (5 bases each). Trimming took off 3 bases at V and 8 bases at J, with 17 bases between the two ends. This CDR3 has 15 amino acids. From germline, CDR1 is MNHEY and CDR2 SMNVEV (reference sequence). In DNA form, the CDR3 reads TGTGCCAGCAGTTTCGGAGGAACTAGGGGAGACATTCAGTACTTC. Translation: CASSFGGTRGDIQYF.

The CDR3 coding sequence is TGTGCCAGCAGCCAAGAAAGTACTAGCGGGAGACTTGAGCAGTTCTTC. As protein: CASSQESTSGRLEQFF. The V call is TRBV3-1, the J call TRBJ2-1; the match to TRBD2 covers 11 bases. This CDR3 has 16 residues. Germline V lookup: CDR1 LGHDT, CDR2 YNNKEL (reference sequence). V shed 0 bases, J shed 9 bases, and the junction held 7 bases outside the gene matches.

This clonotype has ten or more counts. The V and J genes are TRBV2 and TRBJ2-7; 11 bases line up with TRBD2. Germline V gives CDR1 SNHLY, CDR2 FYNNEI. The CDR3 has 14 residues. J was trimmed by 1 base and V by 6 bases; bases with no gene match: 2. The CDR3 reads CASRGTSGSYEQYF. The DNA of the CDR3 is TGTGCCAGCAGGGGGACTAGCGGATCCTACGAGCAGTACTTC.

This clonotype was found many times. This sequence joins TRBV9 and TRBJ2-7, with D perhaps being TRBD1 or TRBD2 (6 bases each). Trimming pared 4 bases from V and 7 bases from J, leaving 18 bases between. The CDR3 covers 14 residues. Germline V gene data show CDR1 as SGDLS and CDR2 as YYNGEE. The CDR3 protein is CASSPGDTGGEQYF. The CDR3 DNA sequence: TGTGCCAGCAGCCCGGGGGACACCGGAGGGGAGCAGTACTTC.

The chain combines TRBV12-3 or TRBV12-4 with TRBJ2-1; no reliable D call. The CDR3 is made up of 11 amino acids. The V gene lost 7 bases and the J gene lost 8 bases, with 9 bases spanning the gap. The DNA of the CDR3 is TGTGCCAGCAAAGATCTAGATGAGCAGTTCTTC. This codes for CASKDLDEQFF.